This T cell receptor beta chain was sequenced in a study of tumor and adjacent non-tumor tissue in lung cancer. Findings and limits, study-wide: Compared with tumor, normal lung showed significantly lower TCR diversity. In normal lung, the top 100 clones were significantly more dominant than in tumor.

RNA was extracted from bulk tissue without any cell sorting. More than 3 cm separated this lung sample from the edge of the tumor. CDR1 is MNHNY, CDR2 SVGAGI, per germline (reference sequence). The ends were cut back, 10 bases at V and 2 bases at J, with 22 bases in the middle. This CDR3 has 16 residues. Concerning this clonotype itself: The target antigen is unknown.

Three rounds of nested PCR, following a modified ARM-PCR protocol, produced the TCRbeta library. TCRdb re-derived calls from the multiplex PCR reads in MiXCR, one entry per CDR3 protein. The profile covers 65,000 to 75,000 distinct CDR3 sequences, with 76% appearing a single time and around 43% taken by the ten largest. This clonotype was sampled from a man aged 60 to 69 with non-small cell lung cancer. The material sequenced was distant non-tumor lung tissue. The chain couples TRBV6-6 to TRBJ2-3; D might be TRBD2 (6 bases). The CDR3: CANAMISGDLTDTQYF. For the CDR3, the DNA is TGTGCCAACGCAATGATTAGCGGAGACCTCACAGATACGCAGTATTTT.